This is a list of T cell receptor beta chains from one sample in a study of cytomegalovirus exposure and HLA in healthy donors. Clones were sequenced by immunoSEQ multiplex PCR, and TCRdb holds only the in-frame ones, with some missing. The sample shows some 180,000 clones, about three quarters of them seen only once. Sample: PBMCs. The receptors shown here come from a man aged 18 to 30 in good health and CMV-seronegative. Both conserved end residues are part of each CDR3. The order of the fields is V gene, CDR3 length, CDR3 protein.

V gene: TRBV18; CDR3 length: 14; CDR3 protein: CASSPSPGQYGYTF
V gene: TRBV30; CDR3 length: 14; CDR3 protein: CAWSRMDRGDEQYF
V gene: TRBV4-1; CDR3 length: 14; CDR3 protein: CASSHSTYSYEQYF
V gene: TRBV7-9; CDR3 length: 13; CDR3 protein: CASSSLSNGEQFF
V gene: TRBV19; CDR3 length: 15; CDR3 protein: CASSLRTGIYSPLHF
V gene: TRBV28; CDR3 length: 14; CDR3 protein: CASSLGRDNYGYTF
V gene: TRBV27; CDR3 length: 14; CDR3 protein: CASSLKASDYEQYF
V gene: TRBV10-1; CDR3 length: 18; CDR3 protein: CASSESGGAEPRNQPQHF
V gene: TRBV28; CDR3 length: 17; CDR3 protein: CASSGFLRQSTNEKLFF
V gene: TRBV18; CDR3 length: 19; CDR3 protein: CASSPKGHPISGTGNTIYF
V gene: TRBV7-9; CDR3 length: 13; CDR3 protein: CASSPRSGVEQYF
V gene: TRBV25-1; CDR3 length: 15; CDR3 protein: CASSERGRGGAEAFF
V gene: TRBV7-9; CDR3 length: 16; CDR3 protein: CSSSFGQGPYQETQYF
V gene: TRBV7-9; CDR3 length: 13; CDR3 protein: CASSLPSQETQYF
V gene: TRBV5-1; CDR3 length: 15; CDR3 protein: CASSLSWERGYGYTF
V gene: TRBV18; CDR3 length: 12; CDR3 protein: CASSPSGWEQFF
V gene: TRBV2; CDR3 length: 18; CDR3 protein: CASSEGRRATSRNSPLHF
V gene: TRBV29-1; CDR3 length: 13; CDR3 protein: CSVGNRGTYEQYF
V gene: TRBV11-2; CDR3 length: 12; CDR3 protein: CASRQGAYEQYF
V gene: TRBV6-1; CDR3 length: 15; CDR3 protein: CASSEIPGPGTEAFF
V gene: TRBV6-5; CDR3 length: 14; CDR3 protein: CASRPMSSYNEQFF
V gene: TRBV9; CDR3 length: 15; CDR3 protein: CASSFGQGYTGELFF
V gene: TRBV19; CDR3 length: 17; CDR3 protein: CASSMGLAVTSTDTQYF
V gene: TRBV4-1; CDR3 length: 11; CDR3 protein: CASSQSETQYF
V gene: TRBV10-3; CDR3 length: 11; CDR3 protein: CAIRLGGDYTF
V gene: TRBV7-8; CDR3 length: 18; CDR3 protein: CASSLAKGQGTLNYGYTF
V gene: TRBV7-9; CDR3 length: 14; CDR3 protein: CASSLYRDHTEAFF
V gene: TRBV6-6; CDR3 length: 12; CDR3 protein: CASSYGREEQFF
V gene: TRBV5-8; CDR3 length: 15; CDR3 protein: CASSFGLAGEETQYF
V gene: TRBV7-9; CDR3 length: 14; CDR3 protein: CASSLGGFGQPQHF